The clone carrying this TCR beta chain was seen a single time. The PCR contained 60 Vbeta and 13 Jbeta primers. Method: immunoSEQ multiplex PCR; TCRdb's copy keeps in-frame clones and lacks some. Of 90,000 to 110,000 clones in the sample, roughly two thirds were seen once. CDR3 size: 15 residues. Germline assignment: CDR1 GTSNPN and CDR2 SVGIG (reference sequence). The V and J ends lost 1 base and 0 bases respectively, with 13 bases between them. The sample comes from a study of cytomegalovirus exposure and HLA in healthy donors. The sequencing input was PBMCs. The rearrangement joins TRBV30 to TRBJ2-7, with D unclear. The receptor was isolated from a man aged 40-55 years in good health and CMV-seronegative. The CDR3 nucleotides read TGTGCCTGGAGTGACTCTGCGTTTGGCTCCTACGAGCAGTACTTC. Encoded protein: CAWSDSAFGSYEQYF.